The clone carrying this T cell receptor (beta chain) was recorded many times. These data belong to a study of human T cells and chemical hapten exposure. This CDR3 is built from 15 residues. Germline trimming cut 4 bases from V and 6 bases from J; bases unmatched to any gene: 5. Germline values: CDR1 SGHDN, CDR2 FVKESK. TCRdb reprocessed the RACE reads via MiXCR and lists one record per CDR3 protein. In the table there are tens of thousands of distinct CDR3 sequences, 7.5% to 9% of which are singletons. Time point indicated: patch test 1, 2 weeks after DPC sensitization. Regarding treatment: therapeutic diphenylcyclopropenone sensitization with weekly scalp DPC. Participating donors were patients with alopecia, aged 18 to 70 years, considered appropriate candidates for DPC.

This sequence joins TRBV14 and TRBJ2-1, with 11 bases that match TRBD2. This receptor was identified in a woman in her 30s with alopecia areata. Some clones in this sample may be carry-over from other donors' samples. This material consisted of whole blood, taken in connection with sensitization to the hapten diphenylcyclopropenone (DPC). CDR3 nucleotide sequence: TGTGCCAGCAGCCGAGGGACTAGCGGAGTCAATGAGCAGTTCTTC. It is translated as CASSRGTSGVNEQFF.